This T cell receptor (beta chain) was profiled in a study of blood T cell repertoires in COVID-19. Study information: COVID-19 samples from acute and convalescent phases originated in the United States, Italy and Spain. PBMCs, B-cell-depleted T cells, or T cells provided the cDNA or gDNA that made up the material.

In the authors' workflow: Researchers report that nucleated cell counts were estimated from reference gene primer amplification. Sequencing used immunoSEQ multiplex PCR; TCRdb keeps in-frame clones, though not all of them. V, J and clone size were drawn from that table, and D and trimming were deduced from the DNA. The sample yields approximately 300,000 clones, roughly 88% seen once. The TCR was taken from a woman in her forties or fifties with active or convalescent COVID-19. The material sequenced was peripheral blood.

In DNA form, the CDR3 reads TGTGCCTCCTCCGTTCTATGGAGCACAGATACGCAGTATTTT. Residues: CASSVLWSTDTQYF. This rearrangement joins TRBV7-9 to TRBJ2-3; the D is unclear. Looked up from germline, CDR1 is SEHNR and CDR2 is FQNEAQ (reference sequence). This CDR3 is 14 amino acids long. The ends were cut back, 11 bases at V and 0 bases at J, with 15 bases in the middle.